This TCR beta chain was sequenced for a study of Ad26.COV2.S vaccination and SARS-CoV-2 variants. Overall study: It was the COV1001 Ad26.COV2.S trial arm that included the donor.

Trimming pared 3 bases from V and 2 bases from J, leaving 14 bases between. The CDR3 covers 15 residues. The V gene's germline CDR1 is SGDLS and CDR2 YYNGEE. Documented treatment: some 20 received Ad26.COV2.S at low or high dose, single or two shots; 5 received placebo; per-sample allocation not given. Day 63 after the first injection of vaccine or placebo was the sampling time. The repertoire was sequenced with immunoSEQ multiplex PCR; TCRdb's copy has only in-frame clones and lacks some. The profile shows a few hundred thousand clones, roughly 87% of them singletons. The chain uses TRBV9 and TRBJ2-5, with D maybe TRBD2 (6 bases). The sequenced sample was peripheral blood, obtained in a trial of Ad26.COV2.S vaccine versus placebo. The TCR comes from a person aged 18-65 years who received the Ad26.COV2.S COVID-19 vaccine or a placebo. The CDR3 reads CASSAGGAGQETQYF. The CDR3 bases are TGTGCCAGCAGCGCCGGAGGGGCGGGGCAAGAGACCCAGTACTTC.